A single sample gave rise to the 18 T cell receptor beta chains below, sequenced in a study of T cells in Graves' hyperthyroidism and ophthalmopathy. TCR beta CDR3 sequences were amplified from RNA transcripts. With the HTBI primer set, the TCR CDR3 went through a first round of RT-PCR. Using its own MiXCR run on the multiplex PCR reads, TCRdb lists one record per CDR3 protein. This sample has fewer than 650,000 distinct CDR3 sequences, with about 14% found just once. The sample comprised blood. These receptors originate from a young woman with Graves' hyperthyroidism that later progressed to Graves' ophthalmopathy.

The chain employs TRBV28 and TRBJ2-7; 9 bases agree with TRBD2. V lost 6 bases to trimming and J lost 6 bases; unmatched junction nucleotides: 6. This CDR3 comprises 13 residues. Germline loops: CDR1 MDHEN, CDR2 SYDVKM. CDR3 nucleotide sequence: TGTGCCAGCAGCGTGACTAGCGGAGGCGAGCAGTACTTC. This translates into CASSVTSGGEQYF. The variable domain in full, with the rest retrieved from reference TRBV28 and TRBJ2-7, is DVKVTQSSRYLVKRTGEKVFLECVQDMDHENMFWYRQDPGLGLRLIYFSYDVKMKEKGDIPEGYSVSREKKERFSLILESASTNQTSMYLCASSVTSGGEQYFGPGTRLTVT.

V and J are TRBV5-1 and TRBJ2-5; 7 bases align to TRBD1. Germline V CDR1 and CDR2: SGHRS, YFSETQ. V shed 2 bases and J 4 bases; nucleotides not matched to a gene: 5. CDR3 length equals 14 residues. The CDR3 sequence is CASSFWTGGETQYF. The CDR3, as DNA: TGCGCCAGCAGCTTCTGGACAGGAGGAGAGACCCAGTACTTC.

A remark on this clonotype: A read error may explain this, as a much larger clone is one base away. This chain connects TRBV5-1 to TRBJ2-7, with 7 bases fitting TRBD2. CDR1 is SGHRS, CDR2 YFSETQ, per germline. This CDR3 contains 14 residues. V shed 3 bases and J 7 bases; nucleotides not matched to a gene: 10. CDR3 amino acids: CASSSFSGEGEQYF. In nucleotides, the CDR3 is TGCGCCAGCAGCTCGTTTTCGGGGGAGGGGGAGCAGTACTTC.

Worth noting for this clonotype: A read error may produce the germline difference seen at one junction end. This chain connects TRBV20-1 to TRBJ1-1; D may be TRBD1 (6 bases). Germline V CDR1 and CDR2: DFQATT, SNEGSKA (reference sequence). The CDR3 is made up of 16 amino acids. The CDR3 DNA reads as TGCAGTGCTCTCGGGGGCAGGGAATATTTTCACACTGAAGCTTTCTTC. Translated: CSALGGREYFHTEAFF.

Details on this clonotype: This may arise from a read error, as a much more abundant clone is one base away. This is likely a read error, given that the CDR3 carries no conserved phenylalanine or tryptophan at its end. V gene TRBV7-3 combines with J gene TRBJ2-5, with D unclear. The CDR3 extends over 14 amino acids. CDR1 is SGHTA and CDR2 is FQGTGA in the germline V gene. V was trimmed by 2 bases and J by 1 base, leaving 8 bases between them. This CDR3 is CASSLVSSQETQYL. CDR3 sequence (DNA): TGTGCCAGCAGCTTAGTCTCCAGCCAAGAGACCCAGTACCTC.

This chain links TRBV5-1 with TRBJ2-7; TRBD1 aligns across 10 bases. Trimming took 4 bases from V and 5 from J; bases not matched to a gene: 9. Germline V gives CDR1 SGHRS, CDR2 YFSETQ. This CDR3 spans 15 amino acids. The CDR3 loop is CASSPWDRGMDEQYF. For the CDR3, the DNA is TGCGCCAGCAGCCCCTGGGACAGGGGTATGGACGAGCAGTACTTC.

The chain is built from TRBV11-3 and TRBJ1-1; 8 nucleotides align to TRBD1. Losses at the gene ends were 5 bases for V and 4 bases for J; bases not matched to a gene: 9. The CDR3 is 15 amino acids. Germline V lookup: CDR1 SGHNT, CDR2 YENEEA. CDR3: CASSRKTGAPTEAFF. The CDR3 DNA follows: TGTGCCAGCAGCCGAAAGACAGGGGCCCCCACTGAAGCTTTCTTT. The complete variable domain, with remaining parts taken from reference TRBV11-3 and TRBJ1-1, reads EAGVVQSPRYKIIEKKQPVAFWCNPISGHNTLYWYLQNLGQGPELLIRYENEEAVDDSQLPKDRFSAERLKGVDSTLKIQPAELGDSAVYLCASSRKTGAPTEAFFGQGTRLTVV.

This clonotype has more than one count but fewer than ten. This chain links TRBV29-1 with TRBJ1-1; 10 bases are a match to TRBD1. The CDR3 runs 15 residues. V lost 4 bases and J lost 5; bases outside the gene matches: 10. The germline V gene encodes CDR1 SQVTM and CDR2 ANQGSEA. This chain's CDR3 is CSVAGYDRGQTEAFF. The DNA of the CDR3 is TGCAGCGTTGCCGGTTACGACAGGGGGCAAACTGAAGCTTTCTTT. Using reference TRBV29-1 and TRBJ1-1 for the parts outside the CDR3, the full variable domain is SAVISQKPSRDICQRGTSLTIQCQVDSQVTMMFWYRQQPGQSLTLIATANQGSEATYESGFVIDKFPISRPNLTFSTLTVSNMSPEDSSIYLCSVAGYDRGQTEAFFGQGTRLTVV.

This clonotype was found many times. The chain joins TRBV11-2 to TRBJ2-3; D is perhaps TRBD1 (6 bases). The CDR3 consists of 12 residues. Germline CDR1 SGHAT, CDR2 FQNNGV. V lost 5 bases to trimming and J lost 14 bases, with 17 bases between them. The CDR3 here is CASSLLQGVGYF. CDR3 DNA sequence: TGTGCCAGCAGCCTCCTACAGGGAGTGGGGTATTTT.

This clonotype was observed many times. The CDR3 loop reads CASSIKPGTEAFF. The DNA for the CDR3 is TGTGCCAGTAGCATAAAGCCGGGGACTGAAGCTTTCTTT. The V call is TRBV19, the J call TRBJ1-1; D ambiguous. The CDR3 has 13 residues. Between the trimmed V and J ends, which lost 6 bases and 5 bases, there was a span of 13 bases. CDR1 and CDR2 (germline): LNHDA, SQIVND (reference sequence).

The chain carries TRBV5-1 and TRBJ1-1; TRBD1 is a possible D gene (5 bases). The CDR3 runs 15 residues. From germline, CDR1 is SGHRS and CDR2 YFSETQ. Trimming cost V 3 bases and J 1 base, with 13 bases left between them. CDR3 sequence: CASSSSGTGNTEAFF. The CDR3 DNA is TGCGCCAGCAGCTCCTCCGGGACGGGGAACACTGAAGCTTTCTTT. Filled out from reference TRBV5-1 and TRBJ1-1, the complete variable domain reads KAGVTQTPRYLIKTRGQQVTLSCSPISGHRSVSWYQQTPGQGLQFLFEYFSETQRNKGNFPGRFSGRQFSNSRSEMNVSTLELGDSALYLCASSSSGTGNTEAFFGQGTRLTVV.

This clonotype was seen many times. The CDR3 here is CASTIRTRDTEAFF. CDR3 in DNA: TGTGCCAGCACCATTCGCACCCGGGACACTGAAGCTTTCTTT. This chain links TRBV12-3 or TRBV12-4 with TRBJ1-1; D uncertain. V gave up 7 bases and J gave up 3 bases, with 15 bases separating them. CDR3 length equals 14 residues.

This clonotype was detected many times. V usage is TRBV10-3 and J usage is TRBJ1-1; D unclear. V lost 6 bases and J lost 1, with 15 bases in between. Per the germline V gene, CDR1 is ENHRY and CDR2 is SYGVKD. CDR3 size: 15 residues. The CDR3 protein is CAIRVALGSNTEAFF. CDR3 DNA: TGTGCCATCAGGGTGGCCCTCGGCTCGAACACTGAAGCTTTCTTT.

This clonotype has only a few counts. CDR3 loop: CAWSPPSGSPFADTQYF. The DNA for the CDR3 is TGTGCCTGGAGTCCACCCAGCGGGAGCCCCTTTGCAGATACGCAGTATTTT. V and J are TRBV30 and TRBJ2-3; 8 nucleotides align to TRBD2. This CDR3 is built from 17 residues. CDR1 and CDR2 (germline): GTSNPN, SVGIG (reference sequence). With V trimmed by 2 bases and J by 4 bases, 14 bases remained unmatched.

This clonotype has ten or more counts. The chain carries TRBV30 and TRBJ2-3; D is ambiguous. The CDR3 has 10 amino acids. Germline V CDR1 and CDR2: GTSNPN, SVGIG (reference sequence). Trimming shortened V by 6 bases and J by 2 bases, and 3 bases separated the two germline ends. The CDR3 loop is CACLTDTQYF. CDR3 nucleotide sequence: TGTGCCTGTCTCACAGATACGCAGTATTTT.

This clonotype was observed a handful of times. The rearrangement links TRBV13 to TRBJ2-7; 10 bases fit TRBD2. Trimming at V came to 0 bases and at J to 0 bases, leaving 11 bases not matched to a gene. CDR1 and CDR2 (germline): PRHDT, FYEKMQ (reference sequence). The CDR3 is 19 residues long. This CDR3 reads CASSLGTASGSRSSYEQYF. The DNA of the CDR3 is TGTGCCAGCAGCTTAGGGACGGCTAGCGGGAGCCGGAGCTCCTACGAGCAGTACTTC.

The chain carries TRBV19 and TRBJ2-7, with TRBD2 identical over 9 bases. CDR1 and CDR2 from the germline V gene are LNHDA and SQIVND (reference sequence). The CDR3 is made up of 16 amino acids. After removal of 0 bases from V and 6 bases from J, the junction contained 9 bases not matched to a gene. DNA for the CDR3: TGTGCCAGTAGTATAGACTTGGCGGGAGGGTTGTGCGAGCAGTACTTC. Translation: CASSIDLAGGLCEQYF.

This clonotype was counted many times. The V gene is TRBV30, the J gene TRBJ1-2, with D hard to call. This CDR3 is 15 amino acids long. Trimming removed 0 bases at V and 5 bases at J, with 16 bases between. The germline V gene has CDR1 GTSNPN and CDR2 SVGIG (reference sequence). This CDR3 reads CAWSVHGPDSYGYTF. The CDR3, as DNA: TGTGCCTGGAGTGTTCACGGACCCGACTCGTATGGCTACACCTTC.